This TCR beta chain was sequenced in a study of blood T cell repertoires in COVID-19. The sample holds a few counts of this clone. The data were produced by immunoSEQ multiplex PCR, yet TCRdb's version contains in-frame clones alone and is incomplete. Of roughly 40,000 clones in the sample, roughly nine tenths are singletons; the top ten hold around 6.5%. This receptor was taken from a human donor in a cohort sampled during active COVID-19. The sequenced sample consisted of peripheral blood.

In nucleotides, the CDR3 is TGTGCCAGCAGTTTGGGACTAGCGGTCGGGGAGCTGTTTTTT. Its protein is CASSLGLAVGELFF. The V gene is TRBV27, the J gene TRBJ2-2, with 11 bases lining up with TRBD2. This CDR3 spans 14 amino acids. J gave up 7 bases and V 3 bases, and 1 base lay outside the gene matches. Germline values: CDR1 MNHEY, CDR2 SMNVEV (reference sequence).